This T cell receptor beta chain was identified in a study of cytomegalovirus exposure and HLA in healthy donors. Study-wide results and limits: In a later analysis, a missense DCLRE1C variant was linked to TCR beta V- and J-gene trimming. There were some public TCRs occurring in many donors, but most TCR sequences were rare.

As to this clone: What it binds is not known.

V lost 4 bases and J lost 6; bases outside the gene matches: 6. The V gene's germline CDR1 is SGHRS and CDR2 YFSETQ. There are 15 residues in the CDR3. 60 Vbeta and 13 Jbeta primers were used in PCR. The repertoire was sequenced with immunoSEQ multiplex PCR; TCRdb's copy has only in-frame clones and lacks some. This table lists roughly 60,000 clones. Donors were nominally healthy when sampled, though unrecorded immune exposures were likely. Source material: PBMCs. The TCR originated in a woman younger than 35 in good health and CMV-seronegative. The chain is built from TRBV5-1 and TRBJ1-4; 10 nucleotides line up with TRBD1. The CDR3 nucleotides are TGCGCCAGCAGCGTTTGGACAGGGGGTTATGAAAAACTGTTTTTT. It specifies CASSVWTGGYEKLFF.